Listed below are T cell receptor beta chains from one sample, sequenced in a study of T cell repertoires in cytomegalovirus infection. Their recognized antigens are unknown. TCRdb itself ran the reads through MiXCR, one entry per CDR3 protein. Of some 130,000 distinct CDR3 sequences listed, more than 20% are singletons. Input material: PBMCs, sequenced either directly or after in vitro stimulation (not recorded which). These receptors originate from a human donor in good health (CMV status not recorded). Some clones in this sample may be carry-over from other donors' samples. Each CDR3 is given with its conserved first and last residue. The D gene is left open where the match is weak. Clone size is not always given. Where it is, it says once, few, many or a class for expanded clones.

abundance	v_gene	d_gene	j_gene	CDR3aa	CDR3nt
.	TRBV12-3/TRBV12-4	.	TRBJ1-5	CASSLGDGGQPQHF	TGTGCCAGCAGTTTGGGCGACGGCGGGCAGCCCCAGCATTTT
many	TRBV6-4	.	TRBJ2-1	CASSDSEASNEQFF	TGTGCCAGCAGTGACTCTGAGGCTAGCAATGAGCAGTTCTTC
few	TRBV27	TRBD2	TRBJ2-1	CASSFLRSGSGNEQFF	TGTGCCAGCAGTTTCCTACGTAGCGGGAGTGGCAATGAGCAGTTCTTC
many	TRBV7-2	TRBD1	TRBJ1-1	CASSARTGAEAFF	TGTGCCAGCAGCGCTAGGACAGGGGCCGAAGCTTTCTTT
.	TRBV6-2/TRBV6-3	.	TRBJ2-1	CASLRGALYNEQFF	TGTGCCAGCCTCAGGGGGGCTCTCTACAATGAGCAGTTCTTC
.	TRBV12-3/TRBV12-4	.	TRBJ2-7	CASSLDIYEQYF	TGTGCCAGCAGCCTTGACATATACGAGCAGTACTTC
.	TRBV4-1	.	TRBJ2-5	CASSPEWSPRETQYF	TGCGCCAGCAGCCCGGAATGGAGCCCTAGAGAGACCCAGTACTTC
.	TRBV7-2	.	TRBJ1-1	CASSPQGGRGTEAFF	TGTGCCAGCAGCCCACAGGGAGGGCGAGGGACTGAAGCTTTCTTT
.	TRBV6-2/TRBV6-3	TRBD2	TRBJ2-1	CASSATLAGGPGNEQFF	TGTGCCAGCAGTGCGACCCTAGCGGGAGGGCCCGGAAATGAGCAGTTCTTC
few	TRBV7-2	TRBD1	TRBJ1-2	CASSLADRGDGYTF	TGTGCCAGCAGCTTAGCAGACAGGGGGGATGGCTACACCTTC
.	TRBV10-3	.	TRBJ1-1	CAIKPTPGTDTEAFF	TGTGCCATCAAGCCTACCCCCGGGACGGACACTGAAGCTTTCTTT
.	TRBV12-3/TRBV12-4	.	TRBJ2-5	CASSGRYQETQYF	TGTGCCAGCAGTGGCAGGTACCAAGAGACCCAGTACTTC
.	TRBV9	.	TRBJ1-2	CASSVPGEGPYGYTF	TGTGCCAGCAGCGTCCCAGGCGAGGGACCCTATGGCTACACCTTC
few	TRBV4-1	TRBD1	TRBJ1-3	CASSQLSTGGSAGNTIYF	TGCGCCAGCAGCCAACTATCGACAGGGGGCTCGGCTGGAAACACCATATATTTT
.	TRBV7-9	.	TRBJ2-2	CASSLSPRELFF	TGTGCCAGCAGCTTGTCACCCCGGGAGCTGTTTTTT
.	TRBV2	.	TRBJ2-1	CASLNNEQFF	TGTGCCAGCTTAAACAATGAGCAGTTCTTC
few	TRBV11-2	TRBD1	TRBJ2-3	CASSFGQGRHTQYF	TGTGCCAGCAGCTTTGGACAGGGGAGACATACGCAGTATTTT
few	TRBV18	.	TRBJ2-7	CASSPSIGGKSEQYF	TGTGCCAGCTCACCCTCGATAGGCGGGAAGAGCGAGCAGTACTTC
.	TRBV27	TRBD1	TRBJ2-7	CASKTGTGTHEQYF	TGTGCCAGCAAGACCGGGACAGGGACCCACGAGCAGTACTTC
.	TRBV30	.	TRBJ2-2	CARLGWGEVTGELFF	TGTGCCCGGCTCGGGTGGGGCGAAGTCACCGGGGAGCTGTTTTTT
many	TRBV4-1	.	TRBJ2-7	CASSPWGNSYEQYF	TGCGCCAGCAGCCCATGGGGGAACTCCTACGAGCAGTACTTC
.	TRBV6-1	TRBD1	TRBJ1-2	CASSEGQGAWGYTF	TGTGCCAGCAGTGAAGGACAGGGGGCGTGGGGCTACACCTTC
many	TRBV12-3/TRBV12-4	.	TRBJ1-4	CASSLVSRGEKLFF	TGTGCCAGCAGTTTGGTTTCACGGGGGGAAAAACTGTTTTTT
many	TRBV7-2	.	TRBJ2-7	CASSLGPNLYEQYF	TGTGCCAGCAGCTTAGGCCCGAATCTCTACGAGCAGTACTTC
.	TRBV9	.	TRBJ1-4	CASSVGGDLGNEKLFF	TGTGCCAGCAGCGTCGGAGGAGACTTGGGGAATGAAAAACTGTTTTTT
few	TRBV7-9	TRBD2	TRBJ2-5	CASSLGLAGAIQETQYF	TGTGCCAGCAGCTTAGGTCTAGCGGGTGCTATCCAAGAGACCCAGTACTTC
.	TRBV20-1	.	TRBJ1-3	CSARNTAGNTIYF	TGCAGTGCGAGGAATACAGCTGGAAACACCATATATTTT
few	TRBV7-9	.	TRBJ1-1	CASSSIEEAFF	TGTGCCAGCAGCTCCATTGAGGAAGCTTTCTTT
many	TRBV11-3	.	TRBJ1-2	CASSFGAGQDYGYTF	TGTGCCAGCAGCTTTGGGGCGGGTCAGGACTATGGCTACACCTTC
.	TRBV19	TRBD1	TRBJ2-3	CASIPSQAGQGATDTQYF	TGTGCCAGTATCCCATCCCAAGCGGGACAGGGAGCAACAGATACGCAGTATTTT
many	TRBV7-2	.	TRBJ1-1	CASSLEGVYSIGTEAFF	TGTGCCAGCAGCTTAGAAGGGGTTTATTCGATTGGCACTGAAGCTTTCTTT
few	TRBV7-9	TRBD1	TRBJ1-2	CASSFSRTRTGADGYTF	TGTGCCAGCAGCTTCTCGCGAACCCGGACAGGGGCGGATGGCTACACCTTC
.	TRBV5-6	.	TRBJ1-2	CASSLRSDYGYTF	TGTGCCAGCAGCTTGCGGTCCGACTATGGCTACACCTTC
many	TRBV7-6	.	TRBJ2-6	CASSLALGPGANVLTF	TGTGCCAGCAGCTTAGCACTAGGACCTGGGGCCAACGTCCTGACTTTC
.	TRBV4-3	.	TRBJ2-2	CASSQDVRTGELFF	TGCGCCAGCAGCCAAGACGTCAGGACCGGGGAGCTGTTTTTT
many	TRBV7-3	.	TRBJ2-2	CASSSQAGVTGELFF	TGTGCCAGCAGCTCCCAAGCAGGGGTGACCGGGGAGCTGTTTTTT
many	TRBV7-2	.	TRBJ2-2	CASSPRAANTGELFF	TGTGCCAGCAGCCCGCGGGCCGCGAACACCGGGGAGCTGTTTTTT
.	TRBV20-1	.	TRBJ2-2	CSARLLGNTGELFF	TGCAGTGCTAGACTTCTAGGGAACACCGGGGAGCTGTTTTTT
.	TRBV19	.	TRBJ1-1	CASDPKGWNTEAFF	TGTGCCAGTGATCCTAAGGGGTGGAACACTGAAGCTTTCTTT
.	TRBV12-5	TRBD2	TRBJ2-2	CASGLPPPAGGTGELFF	TGTGCTAGTGGTTTACCCCCCCCAGCGGGAGGGACCGGGGAGCTGTTTTTT
.	TRBV7-2	.	TRBJ2-1	CASSFKGVGQFF	TGTGCCAGCAGCTTTAAAGGGGTTGGGCAGTTCTTC
.	TRBV7-2	TRBD2	TRBJ2-7	CASSSLLADGLGEQYF	TGTGCCAGCAGCTCCCTCCTAGCGGATGGATTGGGTGAGCAGTACTTC
many	TRBV7-6	.	TRBJ2-3	CASSSHRTASTDTQYF	TGTGCCAGCAGCTCCCACCGTACGGCTAGCACAGATACGCAGTATTTT
.	TRBV5-8	TRBD1	TRBJ1-2	CASSPGTGQRGYTF	TGTGCCAGCAGCCCTGGGACAGGGCAGCGGGGCTACACCTTC
many	TRBV7-2	.	TRBJ1-2	CASSMDRAGGYTF	TGTGCCAGCAGCATGGACCGGGCGGGTGGCTACACCTTC
.	TRBV6-6	.	TRBJ2-5	CASSHQGTQYF	TGTGCCAGCAGTCACCAAGGGACCCAGTACTTC
.	TRBV7-2	.	TRBJ2-3	CASSPQTSADTQYF	TGTGCCAGCAGCCCGCAGACTAGTGCAGATACGCAGTATTTT
.	TRBV28	TRBD1	TRBJ1-2	CASSLRSRRTGSGYTF	TGTGCCAGCAGTTTACGTTCCCGTCGGACAGGGAGCGGCTACACCTTC
.	TRBV7-3	.	TRBJ2-7	CASSLWAGTGQSSYEQYF	TGTGCCAGCAGCTTATGGGCAGGGACTGGACAGAGCTCCTACGAGCAGTACTTC
.	TRBV20-1	.	TRBJ2-7	CSTKPAPGSADFEQYF	TGCAGTACTAAACCAGCCCCAGGCTCTGCGGATTTCGAGCAGTACTTC
.	TRBV28	.	TRBJ2-5	CASSRGGAQETQYF	TGTGCCAGCAGTCGTGGGGGGGCCCAAGAGACCCAGTACTTC
many	TRBV7-2	TRBD1	TRBJ2-6	CASSLTGQSSGANVLTF	TGTGCCAGCAGCTTAACGGGACAGAGCTCTGGGGCCAACGTCCTGACTTTC
.	TRBV6-5	.	TRBJ2-7	CASSYSTSYEQYF	TGTGCCAGCAGTTACTCGACTAGCTACGAGCAGTACTTC
few	TRBV19	TRBD1	TRBJ2-1	CASRPQGARENEQFF	TGTGCCAGTAGGCCACAGGGGGCGCGGGAGAATGAGCAGTTCTTC